A single sample is the source of the 5 T cell receptor beta chains below, sequenced in a study of blood T cells in healthy people across ages. Next came a second PCR, run for about 7 to 12 cycles, which used a sample-barcoded 5' primer along with a J-beta primer mix. TCRdb re-derived calls from the 5' RACE reads in MiXCR, one entry per CDR3 protein. Here the sample spans some 900,000 distinct CDR3 sequences, 48% being singletons. What was sequenced was blood. These receptors all stem from a man aged 25-45 years in good health.

The rearrangement uses TRBV9 and TRBJ2-3; 8 bases are shared with TRBD1. There are 15 residues in the CDR3. Trimming at V came to 3 bases and at J to 0 bases, leaving 3 bases not matched to a gene. The germline V gene encodes CDR1 SGDLS and CDR2 YYNGEE. In DNA form, the CDR3 reads TGTGCCAGCAGCGATCGGGACAGGAGCACAGATACGCAGTATTTT. It encodes CASSDRDRSTDTQYF.

This chain joins TRBV6-1 and TRBJ2-7; D not resolved. Trimming removed 3 bases at V and 3 bases at J, with 12 bases between. From germline, CDR1 is MNHNS and CDR2 SASEGT. The CDR3 sequence is 14 residues long. CDR3 loop: CASSEGRSLYEQYF. The CDR3, as DNA: TGTGCCAGCAGTGAGGGTAGATCCCTCTACGAGCAGTACTTC.

J is TRBJ1-1 and V is TRBV7-9, with D uncertain. Germline V gene data show CDR1 as SEHNR and CDR2 as FQNEAQ (reference sequence). V was pared by 5 bases and J by 4 bases, with 20 bases between. This CDR3 region has 16 residues. As DNA, the CDR3 is TGTGCCAGCAGCCCCGGAGGTGTGGTGATAGGCACTGAAGCTTTCTTT. Residues: CASSPGGVVIGTEAFF.

This chain joins TRBV7-2 and TRBJ2-4; D not certain. The CDR3 has 16 amino acids. Trimming pared 5 bases from V and 0 bases from J, leaving 14 bases between. Germline V gives CDR1 SGHTA, CDR2 FQGNSA. CDR3 loop: CASSQRGSGAKNIQYF. In DNA form, the CDR3 reads TGTGCCAGCAGCCAACGAGGCAGTGGAGCCAAAAACATTCAGTACTTC.

This clonotype was counted a few times. The chain has TRBV25-1 and TRBJ1-2, with 8 bases identical to TRBD1. The CDR3 loop spans 14 amino acids. J lost 2 bases, V lost 8 bases, and 7 bases had no gene match. CDR1 MGHDK and CDR2 SYGVNS come from the germline V gene. The CDR3 sequence: CASDAGGPNYGYTF. DNA for the CDR3: TGTGCCAGCGACGCAGGGGGCCCCAACTATGGCTACACCTTC.